What follows are 26 T cell receptor beta chains derived from one specimen sequenced in a study of PD-1 blockade in classical Hodgkin lymphoma (dated by TCRdb to 2020 to 2021). Taken with the paper, the label for time point translates to: cycle 1 day 1 (C1D1), immediately before nivolumab initiation. All trial patients had relapsed after autologous stem cell transplantation, with cohorts A, B and C differing in prior brentuximab vedotin exposure. Libraries came from the immunoSEQ multiplex PCR assay. TCRdb carries this immuneACCESS record with in-frame sequences only. Its versions omit some clonotypes, under half of them owing to an unresolved V gene in the studies checked, with the rest unexplained. This sample holds about 41,000 clones; about 74% were observed only once. The top ten constitute 20% to 25% of the sample. The source material was peripheral blood mononuclear cells (PBMCs), sampled at baseline. These TCRs come from a human donor with classical Hodgkin lymphoma.

The chain is built from TRBV6-5 and TRBJ1-1, with D unresolved. The CDR3 sequence is 11 residues long. CDR1 and CDR2 (germline): MNHEY, SVGAGI. The V and J ends lost 8 bases and 1 base respectively, with 5 bases between them. The CDR3 loop reads CASWENTEAFF. CDR3 DNA sequence: TGTGCCAGCTGGGAGAACACTGAAGCTTTCTTT.

This clone was counted between two and nine times. The chain uses TRBV7-2 and TRBJ2-7, with D tentatively TRBD1 or TRBD2 (5 bases each). The CDR3 sequence is 14 residues long. The germline V gene has CDR1 SGHTA and CDR2 FQGNSA. Trimming took off 2 bases at V and 2 bases at J, with 10 bases between the two ends. This CDR3 reads CASSLTTAAYEQYF. For the CDR3, the DNA is TGTGCCAGCAGCTTAACGACAGCGGCCTACGAGCAGTACTTC.

This clone was observed a few times. CDR3 coding DNA: TGTGCCAGCAGCGCCGGATCGGGTATAGACACTGAAGCTTTCTTT. It is translated as CASSAGSGIDTEAFF. V gene TRBV14 combines with J gene TRBJ1-1; D gene unclear. The CDR3 totals 15 residues. Germline CDR1 SGHDN, CDR2 FVKESK. Trimming took off 5 bases at V and 3 bases at J, with 16 bases between the two ends.

V and J are TRBV27 and TRBJ2-7; no definite D call. This CDR3 has 13 residues. V was shortened by 5 bases and J by 5 bases, with 13 bases between the two germline ends. Germline V CDR1 and CDR2: MNHEY, SMNVEV (reference sequence). Here the CDR3 DNA reads TGTGCCAGCAGTCCCACCTGGGTGGACGAGCAGTACTTC. It specifies CASSPTWVDEQYF.

This chain uses TRBV5-6 with TRBJ2-1, with a possible D match to TRBD1 (6 bases). The CDR3 is made up of 15 amino acids. V was cut by 6 bases and J by 7 bases, with 20 bases left in between. Germline V gene sequence: CDR1 SGHDT, CDR2 YYEEEE. In DNA, the CDR3 is TGTGCCAGCACCCGAAGGGGGAGAACCGAGAATGAGCAGTTCTTC. Its protein product is CASTRRGRTENEQFF.

The chain has TRBV19 and TRBJ1-1; the match to TRBD1 covers 8 bases. The ends lost 4 bases at V and 7 bases at J; junction bases unmatched: 8. The CDR3 totals 14 residues. Looked up from germline, CDR1 is LNHDA and CDR2 is SQIVND (reference sequence). DNA of the CDR3: TGTGCCAGTAGTAAGGACAGGGCCGCAAGTGAAGCTTTCTTT. Translated, it gives CASSKDRAASEAFF.

This chain links TRBV28 with TRBJ1-3; no reliable D call. Germline V gene lookup returns CDR1 MDHEN and CDR2 SYDVKM. V lost 2 bases, J lost 8 bases, and 10 bases lay in between. This CDR3 region has 13 residues. The CDR3 region is CASSLGGLDTIYF. The CDR3 DNA follows: TGTGCCAGCAGTTTAGGAGGGTTGGACACCATATATTTT.

The rearrangement uses TRBV4-1 and TRBJ2-3; D remains ambiguous. V was pared by 2 bases and J by 0 bases, with 9 bases between. The CDR3 loop spans 15 amino acids. CDR1 and CDR2 (germline): MGHRA, YSYEKL. The CDR3 protein is CASSQRAESTDTQYF. As DNA, the CDR3 is TGCGCCAGCAGCCAAAGGGCAGAAAGCACAGATACGCAGTATTTT.

The CDR3 sequence: CASSLYNEKLFF. The CDR3 nucleotides are TGTGCCAGCAGCCTATATAATGAAAAACTGTTTTTT. V gene TRBV7-2 combines with J gene TRBJ1-4; no reliable D call. From germline, CDR1 is SGHTA and CDR2 FQGNSA. CDR3 size: 12 residues. Trimming shortened V by 5 bases and J by 4 bases, and 5 bases separated the two germline ends. The variable domain in full, with the rest retrieved from reference TRBV7-2 and TRBJ1-4, is GAGVSQSPSNKVTEKGKDVELRCDPISGHTALYWYRQSLGQGLEFLIYFQGNSAPDKSGLPSDRFSAERTGGSVSTLTIQRTQQEDSAVYLCASSLYNEKLFFGSGTQLSVL.

This clone appeared a single time. V gene TRBV30 combines with J gene TRBJ1-4; D uncertain. Germline V lookup: CDR1 GTSNPN, CDR2 SVGIG (reference sequence). The length of the CDR3 is 12 residues. Trimming removed 2 bases from V and 4 bases from J, with 5 bases in between. The CDR3 region is CAWSSGNEKLFF. The CDR3 DNA sequence: TGTGCCTGGAGTTCCGGTAATGAAAAACTGTTTTTT.

This rearrangement joins TRBV6-5 to TRBJ2-5; the D call may be TRBD1 or TRBD2 (5 bases each). Between the trimmed V and J ends, which lost 7 bases and 5 bases, there was a span of 20 bases. This CDR3 spans 15 amino acids. Germline V gene sequence: CDR1 MNHEY, CDR2 SVGAGI. The CDR3 region has the DNA TGTGCCAGCACCGCTTCCTGGGGCGGGCGTGAGACCCAGTACTTC. As protein: CASTASWGGRETQYF.

J is TRBJ1-1 and V is TRBV29-1, with no clear D. V was cut by 4 bases and J by 3 bases, with 6 bases left in between. The CDR3 totals 11 residues. Germline V gene sequence: CDR1 SQVTM, CDR2 ANQGSEA. This CDR3 reads CSVAGYTEAFF. The CDR3 coding sequence is TGCAGCGTTGCCGGCTACACTGAAGCTTTCTTT.

This clone has a count of ten or more. The V call is TRBV7-9, the J call TRBJ2-7; D not resolved. The CDR3 contains 11 residues. With 5 bases removed from V and 4 bases from J, the gap between germline ends came to 6 bases. Germline V lookup: CDR1 SEHNR, CDR2 FQNEAQ (reference sequence). The CDR3 protein is CASSPRYEQYF. The CDR3 DNA follows: TGTGCCAGCAGCCCTAGGTACGAGCAGTACTTC.

The chain carries TRBV7-2 and TRBJ1-2; a weak D match, TRBD1 (6 bases). The CDR3 is 14 residues long. V lost 5 bases to trimming and J lost 4 bases, with 14 bases between them. Germline V gene lookup returns CDR1 SGHTA and CDR2 FQGNSA. CDR3 sequence (DNA): TGTGCCAGCAGCGGACCTGGACAGCCCTATGGCTACACCTTC. The encoded protein is CASSGPGQPYGYTF.

The chain combines TRBV5-4 with TRBJ2-3; 8 nucleotides match TRBD2. The V and J ends lost 4 bases and 3 bases, in that order; junction bases with no gene match: 7. The CDR3 loop spans 15 amino acids. Per the germline V gene, CDR1 is SGHNT and CDR2 is YYREEE (reference sequence). This chain's CDR3 is CASSKAGGGTDTQYF. CDR3 coding DNA: TGTGCCAGCAGCAAGGCGGGAGGAGGGACAGATACGCAGTATTTT.

The chain links TRBV18 to TRBJ1-1, with D tentatively TRBD1 (5 bases). Trimming cost V 0 bases and J 4 bases, with 15 bases left between them. Germline CDR1 reads KGHSH; CDR2 reads LQKENI. This CDR3 has 16 residues. CDR3 residues: CASSPPWVGVSTEAFF. The DNA of the CDR3 is TGTGCCAGCTCACCACCGTGGGTAGGGGTTAGCACTGAAGCTTTCTTT.

The V and J genes are TRBV2 and TRBJ2-7; no clear D. The CDR3 runs 13 residues. V was pared by 8 bases and J by 4 bases, with 15 bases between. CDR1 is SNHLY, CDR2 FYNNEI, per germline. The CDR3 sequence: CASSIKLSYEQYF. The CDR3 bases are TGTGCCAGCTCGATTAAACTTAGTTACGAGCAGTACTTC.

This rearrangement joins TRBV7-6 to TRBJ2-6; TRBD2 is a possible D gene (5 bases). This CDR3 is 18 amino acids long. V was shortened by 1 base and J by 4 bases, with 17 bases between the two germline ends. Germline assignment: CDR1 SGHVS and CDR2 FNYEAQ. This chain's CDR3 is CASSLVEVQRGGANVLTF. CDR3 nucleotide sequence: TGTGCCAGCAGCTTAGTTGAAGTCCAACGAGGGGGGGCCAACGTCCTGACTTTC.

V gene TRBV7-9 combines with J gene TRBJ2-3; D unresolved. V was clipped by 1 base and J by 0 bases, with 5 bases between them. CDR1 is SEHNR and CDR2 is FQNEAQ in the germline V gene (reference sequence). CDR3 length equals 14 residues. In DNA form, the CDR3 reads TGTGCCAGCAGCTTAGGGCTTAGCACAGATACGCAGTATTTT. Protein product: CASSLGLSTDTQYF.

The chain recombines TRBV6-5 with TRBJ2-7; a weak D match, TRBD1 (6 bases). Germline values: CDR1 MNHEY, CDR2 SVGAGI. The CDR3 runs to 15 residues. Between the trimmed V and J ends, which lost 4 bases and 1 base, there was a span of 14 bases. Here the CDR3 DNA reads TGTGCCAGCAGTTTTGACAGGATAACTTCCTACGAGCAGTACTTC. It translates to CASSFDRITSYEQYF.

For the CDR3, the DNA is TGTGCCAGCACAGTCGGATTCGGCAGGACAGGTCTCCAAGAGACCCAGTACTTC. This translates into CASTVGFGRTGLQETQYF. The V call is TRBV2, the J call TRBJ2-5; the match to TRBD1 covers 7 bases. This CDR3 contains 18 residues. V lost 7 bases, J lost 1 base, and 18 bases stayed unmatched. Germline loops: CDR1 SNHLY, CDR2 FYNNEI.

The rearrangement joins TRBV9 to TRBJ2-5; perhaps TRBD2 as D (6 bases). Trimming removed 0 bases at V and 1 base at J, with 10 bases between. Germline CDR1 and CDR2: SGDLS and YYNGEE. The CDR3 is 15 residues long. The CDR3: CASSVAGGRQETQYF. In DNA, the CDR3 is TGTGCCAGCAGCGTAGCCGGGGGTCGCCAAGAGACCCAGTACTTC.

The chain carries TRBV19 and TRBJ1-5; TRBD1 agrees at 7 bases. The germline gives CDR1 LNHDA, CDR2 SQIVND (reference sequence). The CDR3 spans 17 residues. Trimming cost V 8 bases and J 2 bases; bases outside gene matches: 15. CDR3 protein: CASLPRQGSGRNQPQHF. For the CDR3, the DNA is TGTGCCAGTCTTCCCAGACAGGGAAGCGGGCGCAATCAGCCCCAGCATTTT.

This rearrangement joins TRBV6-5 to TRBJ2-3; TRBD1 might be the D (6 bases). CDR1 and CDR2 from the germline V gene are MNHEY and SVGAGI. The CDR3 runs to 14 residues. The germline V and J ends were trimmed by 6 bases and 4 bases, with 14 bases remaining between them. Here the CDR3 reads CASRDLQGPDTQYF. The CDR3 DNA reads TGTGCCAGCAGGGACCTACAGGGTCCAGATACGCAGTATTTT.

The chain has TRBV10-1 and TRBJ1-1; 8 bases are a match to TRBD1. The CDR3 runs to 16 residues. Germline V gene data show CDR1 as WNHNN and CDR2 as SYGVQD (reference sequence). The V and J ends lost 4 bases and 4 bases, in that order; junction bases with no gene match: 11. CDR3: CASSAGQADPFTEAFF. CDR3 bases: TGCGCCAGCAGTGCGGGACAGGCGGATCCCTTCACTGAAGCTTTCTTT.

This clone was recorded a few times. This CDR3 reads CASSRRAEWVDSGYTF. DNA of the CDR3: TGTGCCAGTAGCCGGAGGGCGGAATGGGTTGACTCTGGCTACACCTTC. J is TRBJ1-2 and V is TRBV19, with D unclear. This CDR3 has 16 residues. Trimming took off 6 bases at V and 7 bases at J, with 24 bases between the two ends. CDR1 and CDR2 from the germline V gene are LNHDA and SQIVND (reference sequence).